Listed below are T cell receptor beta chains from one sample, sequenced in a study of radiation and T cells in renal cell carcinoma. Repertoires were generated with immunoSEQ multiplex PCR, while TCRdb's copy carries only in-frame clones and drops some. The sample shows about 49,000 clones, 65% to 90% of them seen only once. Specimen: blood, collected from a patient whose treatment included radiotherapy and nephrectomy. These receptors came from a woman aged 65 to 85 with renal cell carcinoma. The CDR3 runs from the conserved cysteine through the conserved F or W. The D gene is left open where the match is weak. Rows give clone size only sometimes, using once, few, many, or a class for an expanded clone.

J gene | clone size | V gene | D gene | CDR3 protein | CDR3 DNA
TRBJ1-3 | . | TRBV2 | . | CASSVEGNTIYF | TGTGCCAGCAGTGTTGAGGGAAACACCATATATTTT
TRBJ2-1 | . | TRBV19 | . | CASSIRAGRGYNEQFF | TGTGCCAGTAGTATACGAGCAGGCCGAGGCTACAATGAGCAGTTCTTC
TRBJ2-3 | . | TRBV19 | TRBD2 | CASSLSGRTDTQYF | TGTGCCAGTAGCCTTAGCGGGCGCACAGATACGCAGTATTTT
TRBJ1-4 | . | TRBV6-1 | . | CASSVGRSPGKLFF | TGTGCCAGCAGTGTGGGTAGGAGTCCTGGAAAACTGTTTTTT
TRBJ1-4 | . | TRBV4-1 | TRBD1 | CASSPYGDSPNEKLFF | TGCGCCAGCAGCCCCTATGGGGACAGTCCCAATGAAAAACTGTTTTTT
TRBJ2-3 | . | TRBV4-1 | TRBD2 | CASSPSASGRLDTQYF | TGCGCCAGCAGCCCGTCGGCTAGCGGGAGGTTAGATACGCAGTATTTT
TRBJ2-1 | once | TRBV10-2 | TRBD1 | CASQDRGRYNEQFF | TGCGCCAGCCAGGACAGGGGGCGATACAATGAGCAGTTCTTC
TRBJ2-1 | . | TRBV9 | . | CASSPGRRNNEQFF | TGTGCCAGCAGCCCGGGACGAAGGAACAATGAGCAGTTCTTC
TRBJ2-7 | few | TRBV2 | . | CASSDFLKGGAYEQYF | TGTGCCAGCAGTGACTTCTTGAAAGGTGGCGCTTACGAGCAGTACTTC
TRBJ1-2 | once | TRBV19 | TRBD1 | CASSLQGAFDSGYTF | TGTGCCAGTAGTCTACAGGGGGCGTTTGACTCTGGCTACACCTTC
TRBJ2-5 | . | TRBV6-6 | TRBD1 | CASSIQGAETQYF | TGTGCCAGCAGTATTCAGGGGGCAGAGACCCAGTACTTC
TRBJ2-3 | . | TRBV5-5 | . | CASSPSGFPQYF | TGTGCCAGCAGCCCTTCAGGTTTCCCGCAGTATTTT
TRBJ2-3 | . | TRBV28 | . | CASQDSTDTQYF | TGTGCCAGTCAGGACAGCACAGATACGCAGTATTTT
TRBJ2-7 | . | TRBV19 | . | CASSIRGRNYEQYF | TGTGCCAGTAGTATTCGGGGACGGAACTACGAGCAGTACTTC
TRBJ2-3 | few | TRBV27 | . | CASSPDLGGTDTQYF | TGTGCCAGCAGTCCGGACCTCGGAGGCACAGATACGCAGTATTTT
TRBJ2-2 | . | TRBV5-1 | TRBD2 | CASSTLTSGNTGELFF | TGCGCCAGCAGCACCCTGACTAGCGGGAACACCGGGGAGCTGTTTTTT
TRBJ1-5 | . | TRBV30 | . | CALGLSANQPQHF | TGTGCCTTGGGATTATCCGCAAATCAGCCCCAGCATTTT
TRBJ2-7 | once | TRBV18 | TRBD1 | CASSPNRGDEQYF | TGTGCCAGCTCACCTAACAGGGGGGACGAGCAGTACTTC
TRBJ1-6 | . | TRBV28 | . | CASSPTGSDNSPLHF | TGTGCCAGCAGTCCGACCGGGAGCGATAATTCACCCCTCCACTTT
TRBJ1-5 | once | TRBV23-1 | TRBD1 | CASSQPGQGNQPQHF | TGCGCCAGCAGTCAGCCGGGACAGGGGAATCAGCCCCAGCATTTT
TRBJ1-2 | . | TRBV27 | TRBD1 | CASSSQGVYGYTF | TGTGCCAGCAGTTCACAGGGGGTCTATGGCTACACCTTC
TRBJ2-2 | . | TRBV5-4 | . | CASSLAGLTNTGELFF | TGTGCCAGCAGCTTGGCCGGACTGACGAACACCGGGGAGCTGTTTTTT
TRBJ2-5 | few | TRBV30 | . | CAWSVAVGTQYF | TGTGCCTGGAGCGTGGCAGTCGGGACCCAGTACTTC
TRBJ1-2 | . | TRBV7-2 | . | CASSLLGGYTF | TGTGCCAGCAGCTTATTAGGGGGCTACACCTTC
TRBJ2-7 | few | TRBV13 | . | CASSLGGHYEQYF | TGTGCCAGCAGCTTAGGAGGACACTACGAGCAGTACTTC
TRBJ2-7 | once | TRBV10-2 | TRBD2 | CASSVRGGSYEQYF | TGCGCCAGCAGTGTTCGGGGGGGCTCCTACGAGCAGTACTTC
TRBJ1-2 | . | TRBV4-3 | TRBD1 | CASSQERAGGYYGYTF | TGCGCCAGCAGCCAAGAGAGGGCAGGGGGGTACTATGGCTACACCTTC
TRBJ1-1 | . | TRBV29-1 | . | CSVEKVMTGNTEAFF | TGCAGCGTTGAAAAGGTCATGACGGGGAACACTGAAGCTTTCTTT
TRBJ2-2 | . | TRBV25-1 | TRBD2 | CASSRRGGRNTGELFF | TGTGCCAGCAGCCGGCGTGGCGGGAGGAACACCGGGGAGCTGTTTTTT
TRBJ2-5 | . | TRBV9 | TRBD2 | CASSVEGLGETQYF | TGTGCCAGCAGCGTAGAGGGACTAGGCGAGACCCAGTACTTC
TRBJ2-5 | . | TRBV10-3 | . | CAISPRTEETQYF | TGTGCCATCAGTCCCAGGACAGAGGAGACCCAGTACTTC
TRBJ2-3 | . | TRBV5-1 | . | CASSFVGPQGDTQYF | TGCGCCAGCAGCTTCGTGGGCCCTCAGGGGGATACGCAGTATTTT
TRBJ1-1 | . | TRBV27 | . | CASSSWTGTEAFF | TGTGCCAGCAGTTCCTGGACTGGCACTGAAGCTTTCTTT
TRBJ2-5 | . | TRBV15 | TRBD1 | CATSRDPGQGETQYF | TGTGCCACCAGCAGAGATCCGGGACAGGGGGAGACCCAGTACTTC
TRBJ2-7 | . | TRBV6-5 | TRBD2 | CASSFQAGAPTEQYF | TGTGCCAGCAGTTTCCAAGCGGGAGCCCCGACGGAGCAGTACTTC
TRBJ1-1 | . | TRBV4-1 | . | CASSHSPGRGGTEAFF | TGCGCCAGCAGCCACTCACCGGGACGGGGGGGCACTGAAGCTTTCTTT
TRBJ2-3 | . | TRBV19 | . | CASSTRTNTQYF | TGTGCCAGTAGTACCCGCACGAATACGCAGTATTTT
TRBJ2-5 | . | TRBV29-1 | TRBD2 | CSVESGSARQYF | TGCAGCGTTGAAAGCGGGAGCGCTCGCCAGTACTTC
TRBJ2-7 | . | TRBV5-4 | TRBD1 | CASSFNRGTYEQYF | TGTGCCAGCAGCTTCAACAGGGGAACCTACGAGCAGTACTTC
TRBJ2-5 | . | TRBV9 | . | CASSPRPRPPEGTQYF | TGTGCCAGCAGCCCCCGGCCTCGGCCACCGGAGGGGACCCAGTACTTC
TRBJ2-2 | few | TRBV27 | TRBD1 | CASSPQGPNTGELFF | TGTGCCAGCAGTCCACAGGGGCCGAACACCGGGGAGCTGTTTTTT